This T cell receptor (beta chain) is drawn from a study of monozygotic twins with inflammatory bowel disease. Whole-study results and caveats: TCRbeta diversity (inverse Simpson) was lower in IBD patients than in healthy co-twins.

UMIs incorporating a 6-nucleotide sample barcode were appended by means of template switching. TCRdb reanalyzed the 5' RACE reads, giving one entry per CDR3 protein sequence and no DNA. This sample's clone table lists more than 350,000 distinct CDR3 sequences. The CDR3 is made up of 13 amino acids. Germline lookup yields CDR1 SGHTA and CDR2 FQGTGA. Points on this clonotype: The antigen remains unidentified.

The chain employs TRBV7-3 and TRBJ2-7. The clonotype comes from a human donor with ulcerative colitis or Crohn's disease, or a healthy co-twin of an affected twin (not recorded which). Sequenced material: blood. The CDR3: CASSPAHRAEQYF.